This record concerns one T cell receptor (beta chain) sequence. This record comes from a study of blood T cell repertoires in COVID-19. As for the study in general: Sites in the United States, Italy and Spain provided acute and convalescent COVID-19 samples. PBMCs, B-cell-depleted T cells, or T cells were the source of the cDNA or gDNA that made up the material.

Original processing methods: From reference gene primer amplification, estimates of nucleated cell counts were derived. Repertoires were generated with immunoSEQ multiplex PCR, while TCRdb's copy carries only in-frame clones and drops some. V and J calls and clone size are copied from that table; D and trimming were computed from the DNA. The data show about 76,000 clones, 70% to 80% seen once. This CDR3 is built from 20 residues. The V segment lost 4 bases and the J segment 2 bases; nucleotides outside the gene matches: 15. The germline V gene has CDR1 SGHVS and CDR2 FNYEAQ. The V and J genes are TRBV7-6 and TRBJ2-3; 13 bases map to TRBD2. Sequencing used peripheral blood. The sequence came from a human donor in a cohort sampled during active COVID-19. DNA for the CDR3: TGTGCCAGCAGCTCCCCCCAGGGACTAGCGGGAAGTTTACTCACAGATACGCAGTATTTT. Translation: CASSSPQGLAGSLLTDTQYF.